What follows are 8 T cell receptor beta chains derived from one specimen sequenced in a study of blood T cell repertoires in COVID-19. Sequenced by immunoSEQ multiplex PCR; TCRdb stores in-frame clones only, minus some. The sample lists under 350,000 clones, roughly 85% seen once, with just over 7% in the top ten. Specimen: peripheral blood. The receptors derive from a human donor in a cohort sampled during active COVID-19.

V and J are TRBV12-5 and TRBJ1-1; TRBD1 matches at 9 bases. The V and J ends lost 7 bases and 3 bases, in that order; junction bases with no gene match: 6. Germline CDR1 reads LGHNT; CDR2 reads FRNRAP. This CDR3 spans 14 amino acids. The CDR3 here is CASDRGQGYTEAFF. DNA of the CDR3: TGTGCTAGTGACCGCGGACAGGGGTACACTGAAGCTTTCTTT. The full variable domain, rest sourced from reference TRBV12-5 and TRBJ1-1, is DARVTQTPRHKVTEMGQEVTMRCQPILGHNTVFWYRQTMMQGLELLAYFRNRAPLDDSGMPKDRFSAEMPDATLATLKIQPSEPRDSAVYFCASDRGQGYTEAFFGQGTRLTVV.

This clone was found a few times. The chain combines TRBV7-3 with TRBJ2-7; D possibly corresponds to TRBD2 (6 bases). V was cut by 2 bases and J by 3 bases, with 11 bases left in between. Germline V gene sequence: CDR1 SGHTA, CDR2 FQGTGA. This CDR3 is 14 amino acids long. DNA of the CDR3: TGTGCCAGCAGCTTAGCGGGATCTAACTACGAGCAGTACTTC. Protein product: CASSLAGSNYEQYF.

Only a few counts were recorded for this clone. The chain recombines TRBV5-4 with TRBJ1-1, with 9 bases that match TRBD1. Germline values: CDR1 SGHNT, CDR2 YYREEE (reference sequence). Germline trimming cut 4 bases from V and 0 bases from J; bases unmatched to any gene: 4. The CDR3 totals 15 residues. The CDR3, as DNA: TGTGCCAGCAGCCCGGGACAGGGAATGAACACTGAAGCTTTCTTT. Translated: CASSPGQGMNTEAFF. The whole variable domain, remainder taken from reference TRBV5-4 and TRBJ1-1, is ETGVTQSPTHLIKTRGQQVTLRCSSQSGHNTVSWYQQALGQGPQFIFQYYREEENGRGNFPPRFSGLQFPNYSSELNVNALELDDSALYLCASSPGQGMNTEAFFGQGTRLTVV.

The CDR3 bases are TGTGCCATCAGGGCGGGGATGGAGACTGGCTACACCTTC. Translated: CAIRAGMETGYTF. The chain is built from TRBV10-3 and TRBJ1-2; D uncertain. The CDR3 sequence is 13 residues long. Per the germline V gene, CDR1 is ENHRY and CDR2 is SYGVKD. Trimming pared 6 bases from V and 7 bases from J, leaving 15 bases between.

About this clone: Other DNA sequences in this sample translate to the same CDR3. CDR3 nucleotide sequence: TGCAGTGCTAACCGGGATGGCTACACCTTC. Translation gives CSANRDGYTF. This sequence joins TRBV20-1 and TRBJ1-2, with no clear D. The V gene's germline CDR1 is DFQATT and CDR2 SNEGSKA (reference sequence). The V end lost 4 bases, the J end lost 6 bases, and 6 bases lay between the germline ends. The CDR3 has 10 amino acids.

J is TRBJ2-1 and V is TRBV20-1, with D hard to call. The V and J ends lost 3 bases and 10 bases respectively, with 13 bases between them. The length of the CDR3 is 12 residues. Per the germline V gene, CDR1 is DFQATT and CDR2 is SNEGSKA (reference sequence). The CDR3 DNA is TGCAGTGCTAGTCGGTCGGTCAGGGAGCAGTTCTTC. Residues: CSASRSVREQFF.

The J gene is TRBJ1-2, the V gene TRBV5-1; 7 positions match TRBD1. The CDR3 runs to 15 residues. J lost 8 bases, V lost 0 bases, and 10 bases had no gene match. In germline, CDR1 is SGHRS, CDR2 YFSETQ. CDR3 sequence: CASSLGGDRVKGYTF. As DNA, the CDR3 is TGCGCCAGCAGCTTGGGGGGAGACAGGGTGAAAGGCTACACCTTC.

The CDR3 nucleotides are TGCAGCGTTACGACAGGGAACACTGAAGCTTTCTTT. Its translation is CSVTTGNTEAFF. The V gene is TRBV29-1, the J gene TRBJ1-1, with D tentatively TRBD1 (6 bases). CDR1 is SQVTM, CDR2 ANQGSEA, per germline. V was shortened by 5 bases and J by 1 base, with 8 bases between the two germline ends. This CDR3 region has 12 residues.